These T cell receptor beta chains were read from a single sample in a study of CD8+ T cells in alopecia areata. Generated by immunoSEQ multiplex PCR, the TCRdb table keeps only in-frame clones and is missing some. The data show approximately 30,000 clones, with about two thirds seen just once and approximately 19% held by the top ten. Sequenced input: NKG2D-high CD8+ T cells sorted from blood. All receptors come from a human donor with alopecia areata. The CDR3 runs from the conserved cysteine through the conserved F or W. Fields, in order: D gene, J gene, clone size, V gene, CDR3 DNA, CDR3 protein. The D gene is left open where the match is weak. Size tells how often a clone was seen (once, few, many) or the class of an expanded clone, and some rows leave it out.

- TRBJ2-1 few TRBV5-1 TGCGCCAGCAGCGTCGACAGATACAATGAGCAGTTCTTC CASSVDRYNEQFF
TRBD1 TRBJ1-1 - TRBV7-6 TGTGCCAGCAGGGCCGGACAGGGTGGAACTGAAGCTTTCTTT CASRAGQGGTEAFF
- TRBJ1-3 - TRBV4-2 TGTGCCAGCAGCCAAGTTCGGTCGGACACCATATATTTT CASSQVRSDTIYF
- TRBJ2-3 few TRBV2 TGTGCCAGCAGTGAGGGCACAGATACGCAGTATTTT CASSEGTDTQYF
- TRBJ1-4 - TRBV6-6 TGTGCCAGCAGACCGGACACCACTAATGAAAAACTGTTTTTT CASRPDTTNEKLFF
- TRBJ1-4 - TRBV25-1 TGTGCCAGCAGTGAATTTGAAGGGTACAATGAAAAACTGTTTTTT CASSEFEGYNEKLFF
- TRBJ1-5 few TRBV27 TGTGCCAGCAGTTTGGGGGGGCAACATCAGCCCCAGCATTTT CASSLGGQHQPQHF
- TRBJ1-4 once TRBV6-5 TGTGCCAGCAGTTACGAAAAGAATGAAAAACTGTTTTTT CASSYEKNEKLFF
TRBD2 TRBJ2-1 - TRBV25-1 TGTGCCAGCAGTGAATTGGTCTATAGCGGGAGATTCGATGAGCAGTTCTTC CASSELVYSGRFDEQFF
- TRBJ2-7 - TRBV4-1 TGCGCCAGCGGGAGGACAGGCGACTCCTACGAGCAGTACTTC CASGRTGDSYEQYF
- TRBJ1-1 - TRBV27 TGTGCCAGCAGTTCAAGATGGACTGAAGCTTTCTTT CASSSRWTEAFF
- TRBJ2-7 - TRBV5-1 TGCGCCAGCAGCGTCGGAGGGGCCTTCTCCTACGAGCAGTACTTC CASSVGGAFSYEQYF
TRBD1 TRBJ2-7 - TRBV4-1 TGCGCCAGCAGCCAAGGGACAGGTCCTTCGTACGAGCAGTACTTC CASSQGTGPSYEQYF
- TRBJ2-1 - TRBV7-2 TGTGCCAGCAGCTTAGCGTCGAGGGGGGGCGGGTCCAATGAGCAGTTCTTC CASSLASRGGGSNEQFF
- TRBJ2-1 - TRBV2 TGTGCCAGCAGTGAACTGGCCGATTACAATGAGCAGTTCTTC CASSELADYNEQFF
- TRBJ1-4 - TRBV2 TGTGCCAGCCTCGAGCGGGGGTCAGGTGAAAAACTGTTTTTT CASLERGSGEKLFF
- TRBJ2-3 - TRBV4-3 TGCGCCAGCAGCCAAGATCGGGTTGAAGGGGATACGCAGTATTTT CASSQDRVEGDTQYF
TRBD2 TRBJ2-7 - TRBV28 TGTGCCAGCAGTTTACCCCTAGCGGGAGGAAGATACGAGCAGTACTTC CASSLPLAGGRYEQYF
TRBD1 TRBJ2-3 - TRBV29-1 TGCAGCGTTTTCTCTGGACAGGGGATGGATACGCAGTATTTT CSVFSGQGMDTQYF
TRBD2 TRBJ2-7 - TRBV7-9 TGTGCCAGCAGCTTAGCAGTAGCGGGACTTCCCTACGAGCAGTACTTC CASSLAVAGLPYEQYF
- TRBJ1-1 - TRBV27 TGTGCCAGCAGTTTGAGAGGAATGAACACTGAAGCTTTCTTT CASSLRGMNTEAFF
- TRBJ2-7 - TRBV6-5 TGTGCCAGCACCTACGGGCAGACATACGAGCAGTACTTC CASTYGQTYEQYF
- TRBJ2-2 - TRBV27 TGTGCCAGCAGTTTTCAAGGGATGTACACCGGGGAGCTGTTTTTT CASSFQGMYTGELFF
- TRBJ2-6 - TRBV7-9 TGTGCCAGCAGCTTAGCAGGGTACGGGGCCAACGTCCTGACTTTC CASSLAGYGANVLTF
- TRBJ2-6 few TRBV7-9 TGTGCCAGCAGCCCATCCGGCGGTGGGGCCAACGTCCTGACTTTC CASSPSGGGANVLTF
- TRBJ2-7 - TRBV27 TGTGCCAGCAGTCCCTCATCCTACGAGCAGTACTTC CASSPSSYEQYF
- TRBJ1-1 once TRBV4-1 TGCGCCAGCAGCCACTCGCGGACCTTGGGCACTGAAGCCTTCTTT CASSHSRTLGTEAFF